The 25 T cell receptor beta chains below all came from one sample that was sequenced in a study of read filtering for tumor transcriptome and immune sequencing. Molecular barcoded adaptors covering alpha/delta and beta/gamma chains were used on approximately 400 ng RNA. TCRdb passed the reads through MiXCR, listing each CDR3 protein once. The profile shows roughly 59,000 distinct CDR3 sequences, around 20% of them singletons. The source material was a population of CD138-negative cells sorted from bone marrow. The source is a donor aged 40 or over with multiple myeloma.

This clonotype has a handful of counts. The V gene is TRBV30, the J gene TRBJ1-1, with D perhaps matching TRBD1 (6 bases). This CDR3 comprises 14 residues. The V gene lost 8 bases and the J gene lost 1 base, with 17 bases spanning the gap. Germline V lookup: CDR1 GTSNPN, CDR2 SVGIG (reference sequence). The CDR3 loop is CAGSEGGRNTEAFF. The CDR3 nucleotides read TGTGCCGGATCTGAGGGGGGGAGGAACACTGAAGCTTTCTTT.

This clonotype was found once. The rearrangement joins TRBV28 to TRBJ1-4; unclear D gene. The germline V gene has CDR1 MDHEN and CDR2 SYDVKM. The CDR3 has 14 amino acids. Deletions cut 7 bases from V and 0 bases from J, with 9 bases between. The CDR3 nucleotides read TGTGCCAGCACCTTCCCAACAACTAATGAAAAACTGTTTTTT. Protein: CASTFPTTNEKLFF.

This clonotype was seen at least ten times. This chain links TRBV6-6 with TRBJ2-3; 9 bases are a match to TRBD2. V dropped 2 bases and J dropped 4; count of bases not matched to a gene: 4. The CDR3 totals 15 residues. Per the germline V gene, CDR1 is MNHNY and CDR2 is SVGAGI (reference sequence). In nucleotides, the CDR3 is TGTGCCAGCAGTTACGCGGGAGGGCCAGCAGATACGCAGTATTTT. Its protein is CASSYAGGPADTQYF.

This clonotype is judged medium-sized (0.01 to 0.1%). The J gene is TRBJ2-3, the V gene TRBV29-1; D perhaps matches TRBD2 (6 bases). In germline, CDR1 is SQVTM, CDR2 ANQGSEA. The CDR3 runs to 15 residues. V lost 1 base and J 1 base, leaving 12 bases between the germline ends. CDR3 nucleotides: TGCAGCGTTGAAGGGGGGTCGGGGGGCACAGATACGCAGTATTTT. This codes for CSVEGGSGGTDTQYF.

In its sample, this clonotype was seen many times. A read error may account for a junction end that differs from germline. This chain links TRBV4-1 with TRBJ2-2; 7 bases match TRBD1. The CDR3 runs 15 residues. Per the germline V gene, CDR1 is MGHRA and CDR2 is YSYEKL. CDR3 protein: CASSQDGQGDGELFF. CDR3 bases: TGTGCCAGCAGCCAAGACGGCCAGGGGGACGGGGAGCTGTTTTTT.

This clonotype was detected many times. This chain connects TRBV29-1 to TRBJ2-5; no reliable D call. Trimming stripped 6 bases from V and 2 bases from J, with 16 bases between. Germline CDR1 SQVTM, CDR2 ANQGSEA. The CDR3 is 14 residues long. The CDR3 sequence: CSVLTRVWQETQYF. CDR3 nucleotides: TGCAGCGTGTTAACCCGGGTGTGGCAAGAGACCCAGTACTTC.

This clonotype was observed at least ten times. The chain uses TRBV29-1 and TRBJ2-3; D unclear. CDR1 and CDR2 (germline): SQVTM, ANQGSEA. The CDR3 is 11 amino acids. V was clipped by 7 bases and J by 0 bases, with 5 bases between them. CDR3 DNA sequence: TGCAGCGGAATGAGCACAGATACGCAGTATTTT. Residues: CSGMSTDTQYF.

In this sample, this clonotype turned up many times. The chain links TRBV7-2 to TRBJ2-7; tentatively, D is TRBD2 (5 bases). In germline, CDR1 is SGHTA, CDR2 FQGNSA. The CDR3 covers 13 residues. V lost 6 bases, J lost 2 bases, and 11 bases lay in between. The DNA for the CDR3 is TGTGCCAGCAGAAAGGCCGGGGCCTACGAGCAGTACTTC. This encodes CASRKAGAYEQYF.

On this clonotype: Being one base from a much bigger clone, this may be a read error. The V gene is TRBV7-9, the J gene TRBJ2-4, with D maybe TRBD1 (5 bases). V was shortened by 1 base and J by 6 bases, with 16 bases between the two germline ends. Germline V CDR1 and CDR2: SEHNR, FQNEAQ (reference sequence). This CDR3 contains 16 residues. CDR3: CASSLDAGFVINIQYF. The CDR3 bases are TGTGCCAGCAGCTTAGACGCAGGGTTTGTCATAAACATTCAGTACTTC.

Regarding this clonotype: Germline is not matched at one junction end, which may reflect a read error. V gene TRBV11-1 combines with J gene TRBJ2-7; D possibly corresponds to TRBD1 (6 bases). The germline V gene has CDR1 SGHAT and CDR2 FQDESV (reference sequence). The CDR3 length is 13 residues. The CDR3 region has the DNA TGTGCCAGCAGCTTTCGGACAGATTACGTGCAGTACTTC. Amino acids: CASSFRTDYVQYF.

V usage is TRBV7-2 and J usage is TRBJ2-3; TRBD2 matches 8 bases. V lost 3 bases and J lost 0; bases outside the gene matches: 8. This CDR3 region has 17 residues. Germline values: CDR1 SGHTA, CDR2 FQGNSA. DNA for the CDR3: TGTGCCAGCAGCTTGTCTAGCGGGCGATTTAGCACAGATACGCAGTATTTT. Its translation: CASSLSSGRFSTDTQYF.

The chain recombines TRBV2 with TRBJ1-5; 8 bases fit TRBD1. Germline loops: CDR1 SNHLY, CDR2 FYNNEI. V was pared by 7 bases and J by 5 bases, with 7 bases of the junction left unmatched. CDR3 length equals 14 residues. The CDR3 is CASTPDRVDQPQHF. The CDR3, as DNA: TGTGCCAGCACTCCGGACAGGGTTGATCAGCCCCAGCATTTT.

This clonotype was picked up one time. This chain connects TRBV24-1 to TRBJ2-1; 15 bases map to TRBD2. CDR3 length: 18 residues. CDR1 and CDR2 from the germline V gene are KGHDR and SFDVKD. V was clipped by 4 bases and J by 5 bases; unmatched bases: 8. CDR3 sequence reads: CATSDSGLAGGADNEQFF. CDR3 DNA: TGTGCCACCAGTGACTCTGGACTAGCGGGGGGGGCAGACAATGAGCAGTTCTTC.

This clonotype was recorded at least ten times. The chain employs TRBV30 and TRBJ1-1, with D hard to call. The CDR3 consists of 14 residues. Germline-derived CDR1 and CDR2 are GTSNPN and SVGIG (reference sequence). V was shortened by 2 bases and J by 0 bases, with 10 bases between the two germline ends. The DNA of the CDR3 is TGTGCCTGGAGTACAACAGTTATGAACACTGAAGCTTTCTTT. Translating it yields CAWSTTVMNTEAFF.

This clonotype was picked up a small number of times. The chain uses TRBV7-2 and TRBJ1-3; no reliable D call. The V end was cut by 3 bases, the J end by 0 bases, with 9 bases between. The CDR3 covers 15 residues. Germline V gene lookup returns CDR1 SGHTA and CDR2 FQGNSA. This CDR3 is CASSFLSRSGNTIYF. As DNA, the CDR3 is TGTGCCAGCAGCTTCCTTAGTCGCTCTGGAAACACCATATATTTT. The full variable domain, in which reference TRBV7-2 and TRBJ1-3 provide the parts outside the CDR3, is GAGVSQSPSNKVTEKGKDVELRCDPISGHTALYWYRQSLGQGLEFLIYFQGNSAPDKSGLPSDRFSAERTGGSVSTLTIQRTQQEDSAVYLCASSFLSRSGNTIYFGEGSWLTVV.

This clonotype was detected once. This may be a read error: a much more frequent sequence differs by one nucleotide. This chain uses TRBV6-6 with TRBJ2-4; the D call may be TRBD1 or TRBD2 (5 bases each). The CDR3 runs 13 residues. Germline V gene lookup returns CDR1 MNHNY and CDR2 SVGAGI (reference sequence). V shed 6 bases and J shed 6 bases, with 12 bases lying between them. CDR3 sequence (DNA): TGTGCCAGCAGGGGACCCGGCCCAAACATTCAGTACTTC. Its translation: CASRGPGPNIQYF.

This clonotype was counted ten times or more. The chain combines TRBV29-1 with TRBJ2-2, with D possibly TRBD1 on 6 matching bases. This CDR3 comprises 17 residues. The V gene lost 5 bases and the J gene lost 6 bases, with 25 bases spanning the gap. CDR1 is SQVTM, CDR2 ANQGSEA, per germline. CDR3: CSVFLWGPNQVSGELFF. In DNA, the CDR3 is TGCAGCGTTTTCTTGTGGGGGCCTAATCAGGTATCCGGGGAGCTGTTTTTT.

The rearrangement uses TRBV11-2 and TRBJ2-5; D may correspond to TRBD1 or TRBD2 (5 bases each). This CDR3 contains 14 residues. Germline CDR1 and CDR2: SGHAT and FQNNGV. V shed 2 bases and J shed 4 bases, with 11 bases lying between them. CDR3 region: CASSLHPGRETQYF. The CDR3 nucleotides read TGTGCCAGCAGCTTACATCCAGGGAGAGAGACCCAGTACTTC.

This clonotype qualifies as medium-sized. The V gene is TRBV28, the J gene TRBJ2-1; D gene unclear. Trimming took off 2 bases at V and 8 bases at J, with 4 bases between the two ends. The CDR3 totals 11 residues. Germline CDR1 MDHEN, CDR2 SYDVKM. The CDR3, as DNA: TGTGCCAGCAGTTTAGGCCATGAGCAGTTCTTC. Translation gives CASSLGHEQFF.

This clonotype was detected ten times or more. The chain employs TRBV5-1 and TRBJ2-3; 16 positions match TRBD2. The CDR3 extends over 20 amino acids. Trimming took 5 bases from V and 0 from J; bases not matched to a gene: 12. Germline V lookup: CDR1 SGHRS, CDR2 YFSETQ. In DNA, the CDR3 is TGCGCCAGCAGGAGGGGACTAGCGGGAGGGCCGGCAACTAGCACAGATACGCAGTATTTT. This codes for CASRRGLAGGPATSTDTQYF.

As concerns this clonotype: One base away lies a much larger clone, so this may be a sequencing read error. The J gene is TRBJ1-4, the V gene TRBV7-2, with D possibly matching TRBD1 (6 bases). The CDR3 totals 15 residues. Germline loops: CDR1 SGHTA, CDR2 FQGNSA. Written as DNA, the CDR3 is TGTGCCAGCAGATTAGGGGGGACGATGGATGAAAAACTGTTTTTT. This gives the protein CASRLGGTMDEKLFF. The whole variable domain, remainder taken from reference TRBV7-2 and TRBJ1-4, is GAGVSQSPSNKVTEKGKDVELRCDPISGHTALYWYRQSLGQGLEFLIYFQGNSAPDKSGLPSDRFSAERTGGSVSTLTIQRTQQEDSAVYLCASRLGGTMDEKLFFGSGTQLSVL.

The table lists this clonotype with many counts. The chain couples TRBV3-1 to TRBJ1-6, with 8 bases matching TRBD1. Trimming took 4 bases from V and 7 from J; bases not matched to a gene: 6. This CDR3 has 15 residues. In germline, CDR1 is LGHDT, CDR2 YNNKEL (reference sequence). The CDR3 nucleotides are TGTGCCAGCAGCCCCGGGACAGGATGGAATTCACCCCTCCACTTT. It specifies CASSPGTGWNSPLHF.

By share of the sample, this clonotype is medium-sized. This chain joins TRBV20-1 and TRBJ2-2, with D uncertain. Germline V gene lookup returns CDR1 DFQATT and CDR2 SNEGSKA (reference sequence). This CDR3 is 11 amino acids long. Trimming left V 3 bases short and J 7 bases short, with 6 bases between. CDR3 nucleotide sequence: TGCAGTGCTAGTGAGGTCGGGGAGCTGTTTTTT. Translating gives CSASEVGELFF.

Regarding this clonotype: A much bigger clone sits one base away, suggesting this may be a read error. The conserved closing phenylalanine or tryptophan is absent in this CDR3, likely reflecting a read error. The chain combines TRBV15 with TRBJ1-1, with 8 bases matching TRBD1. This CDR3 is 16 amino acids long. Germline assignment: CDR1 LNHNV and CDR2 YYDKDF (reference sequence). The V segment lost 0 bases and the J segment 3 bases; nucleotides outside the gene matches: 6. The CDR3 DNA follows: TGTGCCACCAGCAGAGATAGAGTACAGGGGGACACTGAAGCTTTCATT. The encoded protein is CATSRDRVQGDTEAFI.

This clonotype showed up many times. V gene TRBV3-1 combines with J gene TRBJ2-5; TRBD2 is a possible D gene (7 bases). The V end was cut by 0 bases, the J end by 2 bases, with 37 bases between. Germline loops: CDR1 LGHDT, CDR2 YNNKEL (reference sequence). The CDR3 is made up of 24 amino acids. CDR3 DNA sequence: TGTGCCAGCAGCCAAGATTGGGTGGATTGGGGGGGGCAAGACAACGGTGAGGGGCAAGAGACCCAGTACTTC. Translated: CASSQDWVDWGGQDNGEGQETQYF.